Listed below are T cell receptor beta chains from one sample, sequenced in a study of neoadjuvant anti-PD-1 for oral cavity cancer. Some clones are missing from TCRdb's copy, which holds only in-frame ones; the method was immunoSEQ multiplex PCR. Here the sample spans roughly 68,000 clones, 86% being singletons. The material was PBMCs, obtained after nivolumab (anti-PD-1) treatment. The receptors stem from a person between 35 and 79 years old with oral cavity squamous cell carcinoma. The CDR3 runs from the conserved cysteine through the conserved F or W. Fields, in order: V gene, J gene, clone size, D gene, CDR3 protein, CDR3 DNA. D genes are given only for firm matches. The size field is filled for only some rows; it gives once, few, many or a size class.

>TRBV5-6|TRBJ1-2|-|TRBD1
CASSPYWTGEGYTF
TGTGCCAGCAGCCCCTACTGGACAGGTGAAGGCTACACCTTC
>TRBV14|TRBJ2-7|-|-
CASSQEPGSYEQYF
TGTGCCAGCAGCCAAGAACCTGGGTCCTACGAGCAGTACTTC
>TRBV19|TRBJ1-2|-|-
CASSIEGHHYGYTF
TGTGCCAGTAGTATAGAGGGACACCACTATGGCTACACCTTC
>TRBV28|TRBJ1-1|-|-
CASDPGVVRRNTEAFF
TGTGCCAGCGATCCGGGAGTCGTCCGTCGGAACACTGAAGCTTTCTTT
>TRBV25-1|TRBJ2-7|-|-
CASRTGGLPYYEQYF
TGTGCCAGCAGGACCGGTGGCCTCCCCTACTACGAGCAGTACTTC
>TRBV30|TRBJ2-5|-|-
CAWSDSSETQYF
TGTGCCTGGTCGGACAGCTCAGAGACCCAGTACTTC
>TRBV6-1|TRBJ1-5|-|-
CASSTRHSNQPQHF
TGTGCCAGCAGTACTCGCCATAGCAATCAGCCCCAGCATTTT
>TRBV5-6|TRBJ2-3|-|TRBD2
CASSLAGEDTDTQYF
TGTGCCAGCAGCTTAGCGGGAGAGGACACAGATACGCAGTATTTT
>TRBV2|TRBJ1-4|-|-
CATNKGVLSEKLFF
TGTGCCACCAACAAAGGGGTACTCAGTGAAAAACTGTTTTTT
>TRBV7-9|TRBJ2-1|-|-
CASSQAIAEQFF
TGTGCCAGCAGCCAGGCCATAGCAGAGCAGTTCTTC
>TRBV7-9|TRBJ1-1|-|TRBD1
CASSPPRTGLYEAFF
TGTGCCAGCAGCCCACCGCGGACAGGACTTTATGAAGCTTTCTTT
>TRBV9|TRBJ2-3|-|TRBD2
CASSTSGSGGTDTQYF
TGTGCCAGCAGTACTAGCGGGAGCGGGGGCACAGATACGCAGTATTTT
>TRBV11-3|TRBJ2-6|-|-
CASSPGVWGPGANVLTF
TGTGCCAGCAGCCCAGGGGTGTGGGGACCTGGGGCCAACGTCCTGACTTTC
>TRBV27|TRBJ1-1|-|TRBD1
CASSLSITGGSNTEAFF
TGTGCCAGCAGTTTATCAATCACAGGGGGCTCGAACACTGAAGCTTTCTTT
>TRBV5-1|TRBJ2-3|-|TRBD2
CASSLPGGADTQYF
TGCGCCAGCAGCTTGCCCGGGGGGGCCGATACGCAGTATTTT
>TRBV18|TRBJ2-7|-|-
CASSPGGGVPYEQYF
TGTGCCAGCTCACCGGGAGGGGGAGTTCCCTACGAGCAGTACTTC
>TRBV5-4|TRBJ1-3|-|-
CASSLYGAGNTIYF
TGTGCCAGCAGCTTGTACGGAGCTGGAAACACCATATATTTT
>TRBV19|TRBJ1-3|-|-
CASSEMGRLLSGNTIYF
TGTGCCAGTAGCGAAATGGGCAGGCTACTCTCTGGAAACACCATATATTTT
>TRBV30|TRBJ2-3|-|-
CAWNSGGTDTQYF
TGTGCCTGGAATTCTGGGGGCACAGATACGCAGTATTTT
>TRBV6-5|TRBJ1-2|few|-
CASSYGAGLYGYTF
TGTGCCAGCAGTTACGGGGCAGGGCTCTATGGCTACACCTTC
>TRBV6-5|TRBJ1-6|-|-
CASSYWTAAPSPLHF
TGTGCCAGCAGTTACTGGACAGCCGCTCCCTCACCCCTCCACTTT
>TRBV27|TRBJ2-1|-|TRBD2
CASSPVRSSGNNEQFF
TGTGCCAGCAGTCCCGTTCGGTCTAGCGGGAACAATGAGCAGTTCTTC
>TRBV15|TRBJ2-7|-|-
CATGRTGAYEQYF
TGTGCCACCGGCCGGACGGGAGCCTACGAGCAGTACTTC
>TRBV6-1|TRBJ2-4|-|TRBD1
CASIRVGTGENIQYF
TGTGCCAGCATCAGAGTGGGGACAGGGGAAAACATTCAGTACTTC
>TRBV7-2|TRBJ1-1|-|-
CASSSGPRTTEAFF
TGTGCCAGCAGCTCGGGACCAAGGACCACTGAAGCTTTCTTT
>TRBV28|TRBJ1-4|-|-
CASSARWGKLFF
TGTGCCAGCAGTGCCAGATGGGGAAAACTGTTTTTT
>TRBV4-2|TRBJ1-2|-|-
CASSQEYISGLSSNYGYTF
TGTGCCAGCAGCCAAGAGTATATTTCGGGCCTCTCCTCTAACTATGGCTACACCTTC
>TRBV2|TRBJ2-2|-|TRBD2
CASSGTSGSTGELFF
TGTGCCAGCAGTGGGACTAGCGGGAGCACCGGGGAGCTGTTTTTT
>TRBV29-1|TRBJ2-7|once|TRBD2
CSSLSGGGESSYEQYF
TGCAGCTCCCTGAGCGGGGGAGGAGAGAGCTCCTACGAGCAGTACTTC
>TRBV19|TRBJ2-4|-|TRBD2
CASSYSGSKNIQYF
TGTGCCAGTAGTTATAGCGGGTCCAAAAACATTCAGTACTTC
>TRBV11-2|TRBJ1-1|-|-
CASSEGFMDTEAFF
TGTGCCAGCAGCGAAGGGTTTATGGACACTGAAGCTTTCTTT
>TRBV7-9|TRBJ2-7|-|TRBD1
CASSWGQGTYEQYF
TGTGCCAGCAGCTGGGGACAGGGAACCTACGAGCAGTACTTC
>TRBV5-1|TRBJ2-5|-|TRBD1
CASSLSPGQGIVETQYF
TGCGCCAGCAGCTTGTCTCCGGGACAGGGAATAGTGGAGACCCAGTACTTC
>TRBV7-8|TRBJ2-2|once|-
CASSDPFRGSAGELFF
TGTGCCAGCAGCGATCCGTTCAGGGGATCGGCCGGGGAGCTGTTTTTT
>TRBV13|TRBJ2-5|-|-
CASSAYREVEETQYF
TGTGCCAGCAGTGCCTACAGGGAGGTAGAAGAGACCCAGTACTTC
>TRBV19|TRBJ1-5|-|-
CASSPPWGSGNQPQHF
TGTGCCAGTAGTCCGCCCTGGGGTAGTGGCAATCAGCCCCAGCATTTT
>TRBV6-4|TRBJ2-1|-|-
CASSDSGGTVNEQFF
TGTGCCAGCAGTGACTCTGGAGGGACAGTCAATGAGCAGTTCTTC
>TRBV7-2|TRBJ2-3|-|-
CASSLDSTDTQYF
TGTGCCAGCAGCTTAGACAGCACAGATACGCAGTATTTT
>TRBV28|TRBJ2-7|-|TRBD1
CASSLRTGKGYF
TGTGCCAGCAGTCTCCGGACAGGGAAGGGGTACTTC
>TRBV9|TRBJ1-2|-|-
CASSAQVAGYGYTF
TGTGCCAGCAGCGCTCAGGTGGCTGGATATGGCTACACCTTC
>TRBV6-1|TRBJ1-1|-|-
CATETELDTEAFF
TGTGCCACAGAGACAGAGCTGGACACTGAAGCTTTCTTT